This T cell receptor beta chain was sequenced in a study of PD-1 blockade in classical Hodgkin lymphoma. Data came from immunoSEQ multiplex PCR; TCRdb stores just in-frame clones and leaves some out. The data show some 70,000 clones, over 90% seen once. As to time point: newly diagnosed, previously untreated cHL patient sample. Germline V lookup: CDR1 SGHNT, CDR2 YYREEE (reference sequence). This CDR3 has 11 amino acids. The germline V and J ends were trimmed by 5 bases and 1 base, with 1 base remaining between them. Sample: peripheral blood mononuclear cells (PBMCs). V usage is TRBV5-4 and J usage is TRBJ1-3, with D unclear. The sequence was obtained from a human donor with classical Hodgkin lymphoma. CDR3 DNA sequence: TGTGCCAGCAGATCTGGAAACACCATATATTTT. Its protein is CASRSGNTIYF.